The text below deals with one TCR beta chain. Its antigen is still unknown. Profiled with immunoSEQ multiplex PCR; TCRdb holds only in-frame clones, not every one. Among tens of thousands of clones listed, roughly 89% were seen once. The source of the sample is a study of T cells in localized non-small cell lung cancer. Study observations and caveats: Measurement of T cell clonality placed uninvolved adjacent lung highest, above the level in tumor.

Per the germline V gene, CDR1 is SGHRS and CDR2 is YFSETQ. The CDR3 runs 13 residues. Trimming shortened V by 1 base and J by 4 bases, and 8 bases separated the two germline ends. Specimen: peripheral blood, collected before any cancer treatment. This receptor was taken from a male donor at least 60 years old with stage I lung adenocarcinoma. The chain carries TRBV5-1 and TRBJ1-2; D is unresolved. The CDR3 sequence is CASSLTGVYGYTF. The CDR3 DNA follows: TGCGCCAGCAGCTTGACCGGGGTCTATGGCTACACCTTC.